A single sample is the source of the 17 T cell receptor beta chains below, sequenced in a study of cytomegalovirus exposure and HLA in healthy donors. Generated by immunoSEQ multiplex PCR, the TCRdb table keeps only in-frame clones and is missing some. In the table there are approximately 170,000 clones, less than 90% of which are singletons. The sequenced material came from PBMCs. The source is a man aged 30 to 45 in good health and CMV-seropositive.

V is TRBV2 and J is TRBJ2-7; 9 bases are shared with TRBD1. J lost 7 bases, V lost 4 bases, and 8 bases had no gene match. Germline CDR1 reads SNHLY; CDR2 reads FYNNEI. The CDR3 is 14 amino acids. CDR3 bases: TGTGCCAGCAGTGCGAGACAGGGGGGTAAAGAGCAGTACTTC. Translated, it gives CASSARQGGKEQYF.

This clone was seen only a few times. This chain joins TRBV27 and TRBJ2-2; TRBD1 might be the D (5 bases). Trimming pared 6 bases from V and 1 base from J, leaving 6 bases between. CDR3 length: 13 amino acids. The germline CDR1 and CDR2 sequences are MNHEY and SMNVEV (reference sequence). The CDR3 is CASRRGNTGELFF. The CDR3 nucleotides are TGTGCCAGCAGAAGGGGGAACACCGGGGAGCTGTTTTTT.

The chain carries TRBV5-4 and TRBJ2-1, with 13 bases identical to TRBD2. This CDR3 spans 15 amino acids. V shed 4 bases, J shed 7 bases, and the junction held 5 bases outside the gene matches. Germline values: CDR1 SGHNT, CDR2 YYREEE (reference sequence). The CDR3 is CASSATSGGANEQFF. In DNA, the CDR3 is TGTGCCAGCAGCGCTACTAGCGGGGGGGCGAATGAGCAGTTCTTC.

This chain connects TRBV7-2 to TRBJ2-7; TRBD1 agrees at 8 bases. This CDR3 is 16 amino acids long. V lost 4 bases to trimming and J lost 3 bases; unmatched junction nucleotides: 11. The V gene's germline CDR1 is SGHTA and CDR2 FQGNSA. This chain's CDR3 is CASSSQRGTGFYEQYF. The CDR3, as DNA: TGTGCCAGCAGCTCCCAAAGAGGGACAGGCTTCTACGAGCAGTACTTC.

V is TRBV5-5 and J is TRBJ1-2, with 7 bases aligning to TRBD1. The CDR3 sequence is 16 residues long. Germline lookup yields CDR1 SGHKS and CDR2 YYEKEE (reference sequence). Trimming cost V 0 bases and J 7 bases; bases outside gene matches: 12. The CDR3 DNA follows: TGTGCCAGCAGCTTGGAGGGGGCCGCGGCCGTGGGTGGCTACACCTTC. Protein product: CASSLEGAAAVGGYTF.

The V call is TRBV27, the J call TRBJ2-6; 7 positions match TRBD1. The CDR3 length is 15 residues. V lost 7 bases to trimming and J lost 0 bases; unmatched junction nucleotides: 3. The germline gives CDR1 MNHEY, CDR2 SMNVEV (reference sequence). This CDR3 is CASTGDSSGANVLTF. CDR3 in DNA: TGTGCCAGCACAGGGGACAGCTCTGGGGCCAACGTCCTGACTTTC.

This chain joins TRBV19 and TRBJ2-1, with 8 bases fitting TRBD1. CDR3 size: 12 residues. V lost 5 bases, J lost 9 bases, and 3 bases stayed unmatched. Germline V gene sequence: CDR1 LNHDA, CDR2 SQIVND (reference sequence). In nucleotides, the CDR3 is TGTGCCAGTAGTCCGACAGGGGTTGAGCAGTTCTTC. It codes for CASSPTGVEQFF.

CDR3 region: CASSPDRGPYGYTF. The CDR3 DNA reads as TGTGCCAGCTCGCCCGACAGGGGGCCCTATGGCTACACCTTC. This chain uses TRBV18 with TRBJ1-2; 10 bases map to TRBD1. The germline V gene has CDR1 KGHSH and CDR2 LQKENI. The CDR3 extends over 14 amino acids. The junction had 5 bases not matched to a gene; V was cut back by 6 bases and J by 4 bases. Drawing the rest from reference TRBV18 and TRBJ1-2, the complete variable domain is NAGVMQNPRHLVRRRGQEARLRCSPMKGHSHVYWYRQLPEEGLKFMVYLQKENIIDESGMPKERFSAEFPKEGPSILRIQQVVRGDSAAYFCASSPDRGPYGYTFGSGTRLTVV.

The genes are TRBV6-6 and TRBJ2-1, with D hard to call. Germline V gene data show CDR1 as MNHNY and CDR2 as SVGAGI (reference sequence). The CDR3 has 16 amino acids. The V gene lost 2 bases and the J gene lost 0 bases, with 11 bases spanning the gap. CDR3 residues: CASSYLLRSSYNEQFF. The CDR3 bases are TGTGCCAGCAGTTACCTTTTAAGGAGCTCCTACAATGAGCAGTTCTTC.

V and J are TRBV2 and TRBJ1-5; TRBD1 matches 10 bases. V lost 6 bases, J lost 7 bases, and 9 bases stayed unmatched. This CDR3 spans 15 amino acids. The germline V gene encodes CDR1 SNHLY and CDR2 FYNNEI. The CDR3 sequence: CASSSDRGERQPQHF. As DNA, the CDR3 is TGTGCCAGCAGCTCGGACAGGGGGGAACGACAGCCCCAGCATTTT.

The chain employs TRBV13 and TRBJ2-5; TRBD2 agrees at 7 bases. Looked up from germline, CDR1 is PRHDT and CDR2 is FYEKMQ (reference sequence). This CDR3 spans 17 amino acids. The V segment lost 5 bases and the J segment 5 bases; nucleotides outside the gene matches: 17. This CDR3 is CASSPRSGRSMWETQYF. For the CDR3, the DNA is TGTGCCAGCAGCCCGAGGTCCGGGAGGAGCATGTGGGAGACCCAGTACTTC.

This chain uses TRBV30 with TRBJ1-1; 7 bases agree with TRBD1. CDR1 is GTSNPN and CDR2 is SVGIG in the germline V gene (reference sequence). CDR3 length: 14 amino acids. Trimming took 1 base from V and 4 from J; bases not matched to a gene: 6. The chain's CDR3 is CAWSGQGSGTEAFF. The CDR3 DNA reads TGTGCCTGGAGTGGACAGGGAAGCGGCACTGAAGCTTTCTTT.

This chain connects TRBV7-7 to TRBJ2-1, with 10 bases that match TRBD2. The V and J ends lost 2 bases and 0 bases, in that order; junction bases with no gene match: 13. CDR3 length: 20 residues. Looked up from germline, CDR1 is SSHAT and CDR2 is FNYEAQ (reference sequence). In DNA, the CDR3 is TGTGCCAGCAGCTTAAAGGCATACACTAGCGGGGTCGGCTCCTACAATGAGCAGTTCTTC. This sequence encodes CASSLKAYTSGVGSYNEQFF.

The chain is built from TRBV4-3 and TRBJ1-6; 10 bases agree with TRBD1. Germline lookup yields CDR1 LGHNA and CDR2 YSLEER. This CDR3 region has 16 residues. Losses at the gene ends were 2 bases for V and 5 bases for J; bases not matched to a gene: 3. The CDR3 sequence: CASSQRTGGNNSPLHF. The DNA of the CDR3 is TGCGCCAGCAGCCAAAGGACAGGGGGAAATAATTCACCCCTCCACTTT.

The CDR3 reads CSASGVEQYF. CDR3 DNA: TGCAGTGCTAGCGGGGTCGAGCAGTACTTC. The rearrangement joins TRBV20-1 to TRBJ2-7, with D maybe TRBD2 (5 bases). Germline CDR1 DFQATT, CDR2 SNEGSKA (reference sequence). This CDR3 is 10 amino acids long. Trimming took 3 bases from V and 6 from J, leaving 6 bases between them.

About this clone: The identical CDR3 is also encoded by other nucleotide sequences in the sample. The CDR3 region is CASSVAGVSTEAFF. The CDR3 bases are TGTGCCAGCAGCGTAGCCGGGGTTAGCACTGAAGCTTTCTTT. The rearrangement links TRBV9 to TRBJ1-1; D is unresolved. CDR3 length: 14 amino acids. CDR1 SGDLS and CDR2 YYNGEE come from the germline V gene. The V and J ends lost 0 bases and 4 bases respectively, with 10 bases between them.

J is TRBJ2-1 and V is TRBV7-8, with D perhaps matching TRBD2 (6 bases). CDR1 and CDR2 (germline): SGHVS, FQNEAQ. Trimming took 10 bases from V and 7 from J, leaving 23 bases between them. This CDR3 spans 15 amino acids. The CDR3: CATSRERMIRNEQFF. The CDR3 DNA reads as TGTGCCACCTCGCGGGAACGTATGATAAGGAATGAGCAGTTCTTC.